The rows below give T cell receptor beta chains drawn from one sample of a study of tumor-infiltrating lymphocytes in primary liver carcinoma. MiXCR, run by TCRdb on the multiplex PCR reads, gives a single entry per CDR3 protein. The sample contains about 180,000 distinct CDR3 sequences, about 60% of which appear only once. The sequencing sample was made of peripheral blood. The receptor source for this set is a man in his forties or fifties with primary liver carcinoma and hepatitis B virus infection. Both conserved end residues are part of each CDR3. A D gene is named only where the DNA matches it firmly. Clone sizes are given selectively: once, few, many, or a class where the clone is expanded.

TRBV11-2	TRBD1	TRBJ1-5	NA	CASSRTGMGQPQHF	TGTGCCAGCAGTAGGACAGGGATGGGGCAGCCCCAGCATTTT
TRBV12-3/TRBV12-4	NA	TRBJ2-1	NA	CASGKSVIMFF	TGTGCCAGCGGAAAGAGCGTGATTATGTTCTTC
TRBV5-6	TRBD1	TRBJ2-7	NA	CASSLGTGGIEQYF	TGTGCCAGCAGCTTGGGGACAGGGGGGATCGAGCAGTACTTC
TRBV11-3	TRBD1	TRBJ2-2	NA	CAGSRDRGWNTGELFF	TGTGCCGGCAGCCGCGACAGGGGGTGGAACACCGGAGAGCTGTTTTTT
TRBV29-1	NA	TRBJ2-1	NA	CSVLAFQSQFF	TGCAGTGTTCTAGCTTTTCAGTCGCAGTTCTTC
TRBV11-2	NA	TRBJ2-1	NA	CTSSLALAYNEQFF	TGTACCAGCAGCTTAGCGCTAGCATACAATGAGCAGTTCTTC
TRBV12-3/TRBV12-4	TRBD2	TRBJ2-2	NA	CASDGLASGELFF	TGTGCCAGCGACGGACTAGCGTCCGGGGAGCTGTTTTTT
TRBV11-2	TRBD2	TRBJ2-3	NA	CASSLGAGTSGSTDMQYF	TGTGCCAGCAGCTTAGGGGCCGGGACTAGCGGGAGCACAGATATGCAGTATTTT
TRBV10-3	NA	TRBJ2-7	NA	CAISLTSGHEQYF	TGTGCCATCAGCTTGACTTCGGGCCACGAGCAGTACTTC
TRBV6-1	NA	TRBJ2-7	few	CASSADLEEQYF	TGTGCCAGCAGCGCTGATTTGGAGGAGCAGTACTTC
TRBV4-1	NA	TRBJ1-1	many	CASSQGKGEAFF	TGCGCCAGCAGCCAGGGGAAAGGTGAAGCTTTCTTT
TRBV5-3	NA	TRBJ1-1	NA	CARSLAGECDTEAFF	TGTGCCAGAAGCTTGGCGGGGGAGTGCGACACTGAAGCTTTCTTT
TRBV6-5	TRBD2	TRBJ2-7	NA	CASSLRTSGGHEQYF	TGTGCCAGCAGTCTCCGGACTAGCGGGGGTCATGAGCAGTACTTC
TRBV6-5	NA	TRBJ2-7	NA	CASQSSYEQYF	TGTGCCAGCCAAAGCTCCTACGAGCAGTACTTC
TRBV14	TRBD1	TRBJ2-5	NA	CASSQDHRGRETQYF	TGTGCCAGCAGCCAAGATCACAGGGGTAGGGAGACCCAGTACTTC
TRBV11-2	NA	TRBJ1-6	NA	CASSPGKGSGSPLQF	TGTGCCAGCAGCCCGGGCAAGGGCAGTGGGTCACCCCTCCAATTT
TRBV6-5	NA	TRBJ1-6	NA	CASSSAAPDSLTPLHF	TGTGCCAGCAGTTCCGCCGCCCCGGACAGCCTAACCCCCCTCCACTTT
TRBV30	NA	TRBJ2-7	NA	CAWGSGTEQYF	TGTGCATGGGGGTCAGGGACCGAGCAGTACTTC
TRBV10-3	NA	TRBJ2-1	NA	CAISERAGNEQFF	TGTGCCATCAGTGAGAGGGCAGGCAATGAGCAGTTCTTC
TRBV29-1	TRBD1	TRBJ2-2	NA	CSADRGSAGELFF	TGCAGCGCTGACAGGGGGTCGGCCGGGGAGCTGTTTTTT
TRBV7-8	NA	TRBJ2-1	NA	CASSLLGYNEQFF	TGTGCCAGCAGCTTATTGGGGTACAATGAGCAGTTCTTC
TRBV21-1	NA	TRBJ2-7	NA	CASPAGPHPSYEQYF	TGTGCCAGCCCGGCGGGCCCACATCCATCCTACGAGCAGTACTTC
TRBV6-5	NA	TRBJ2-1	NA	CASTGGDEQFF	TGTGCCAGCACAGGGGGGGATGAGCAGTTCTTC
TRBV2	TRBD1	TRBJ2-6	NA	CASMRDAGGAGANVLTF	TGTGCCAGCATGAGGGACGCAGGGGGCGCTGGGGCCAACGTCCTGACTTTC
TRBV6-6	NA	TRBJ2-7	few	CASSSVAVPSYEQYF	TGTGCCAGCAGTTCAGTGGCGGTCCCTTCCTACGAGCAGTACTTC
TRBV6-8	TRBD2	TRBJ2-7	NA	CASSYPRRAGEGERYF	TGTGCCAGCAGTTACCCCCGAAGAGCGGGAGAAGGCGAGCGGTACTTC
TRBV11-3	NA	TRBJ2-1	many	CASSSRGGYEQFF	TGTGCCAGCAGCTCCCGAGGGGGTTATGAGCAGTTCTTC
TRBV7-2	NA	TRBJ2-3	NA	CASSLTRVSTDTQYF	TGTGCCAGCAGCTTGACTAGGGTGAGCACAGATACGCAGTATTTT
TRBV4-1	NA	TRBJ1-1	once	CASSQDLWETNTEAFF	TGCGCCAGCAGCCAAGACCTCTGGGAGACGAACACTGAAGCTTTCTTT
TRBV4-1	NA	TRBJ2-4	few	CASSQVSDGSRNIQYF	TGCGCCAGCAGCCAAGTATCAGACGGGAGCCGAAACATTCAGTACTTC
TRBV10-2	TRBD2	TRBJ2-3	NA	CASSAGTSGISTDTQYF	TGCGCCAGCAGCGCCGGGACTAGCGGAATTAGCACAGATACGCAGTATTTT
TRBV12-3/TRBV12-4	NA	TRBJ1-1	NA	CASTPLGRVNTEAFF	TGTGCCAGCACTCCCCTGGGTAGGGTGAACACTGAAGCTTTCTTT
TRBV6-6	TRBD1	TRBJ1-1	NA	CASSYLGQGRNTEAFF	TGTGCCAGCAGTTACTTGGGACAGGGCCGGAACACTGAAGCTTTCTTT
TRBV4-2	NA	TRBJ1-6	NA	CASSQFHDSLRNFPLHF	TGTGCCAGCAGCCAATTCCACGACAGTCTAAGGAATTTTCCCCTCCACTTT
TRBV11-2	NA	TRBJ2-2	NA	CASSRTAMEVGELFF	TGTGCCAGCAGCCGGACGGCTATGGAGGTCGGGGAGCTGTTTTTT
TRBV11-2	TRBD2	TRBJ2-5	many	CASSLGLAGFRETQYF	TGTGCCAGCAGCTTAGGACTAGCGGGATTCAGAGAGACCCAGTACTTC
TRBV6-1	NA	TRBJ2-7	few	CASRIQGYEQYF	TGTGCCAGCAGAATACAGGGTTACGAGCAGTACTTC
TRBV5-5	TRBD1	TRBJ1-5	NA	CASSFELGQDQPQHF	TGTGCCAGCAGCTTCGAGCTAGGACAGGATCAGCCCCAGCATTTT
TRBV5-4	NA	TRBJ1-1	NA	CVSSLAGIHTEAFF	TGTGTCAGCAGCTTGGCGGGCATCCACACTGAAGCTTTCTTT
TRBV2	NA	TRBJ1-2	NA	CASSDWYGYTF	TGTGCCAGCAGTGACTGGTATGGCTACACCTTC
TRBV11-1	NA	TRBJ2-7	NA	CASSRNGALSYEQYF	TGTGCCAGTAGCAGGAACGGAGCCCTCTCCTACGAGCAGTACTTC
TRBV5-4	NA	TRBJ2-3	many	CASSSPGRSSTDTQYF	TGTGCCAGCAGCTCTCCGGGACGTTCGAGCACAGATACGCAGTATTTT
TRBV6-4	NA	TRBJ2-7	NA	CASSPETCIRF	TGTGCCAGCAGCCCCGAGACCTGCATCCGATTC
TRBV14	TRBD2	TRBJ2-1	few	CASSPGLAGWYEQFF	TGTGCCAGCAGCCCCGGACTAGCGGGATGGTATGAGCAGTTCTTC
TRBV10-1	NA	TRBJ2-7	NA	CASSDEGSYEQYF	TGCGCCAGCAGTGATGAGGGGTCCTACGAGCAGTACTTC
TRBV6-5	TRBD2	TRBJ2-1	NA	CASTPRTSGYYNEQFF	TGTGCCAGCACTCCAAGGACTAGCGGTTACTACAATGAGCAGTTCTTC
TRBV10-2	TRBD1	TRBJ1-5	NA	CASRGTVYQPQHF	TGCGCCAGCAGAGGGACAGTTTATCAGCCCCAGCATTTT
TRBV11-2	NA	TRBJ2-7	NA	CASSLAATRSYEQYF	TGTGCCAGCAGCTTAGCTGCGACTAGGTCCTACGAGCAGTACTTC
TRBV5-1	NA	TRBJ2-1	NA	CASSLDGNEQFF	TGCGCCAGCAGCTTGGATGGCAATGAGCAGTTCTTC
TRBV11-2	NA	TRBJ1-6	many	CASSLSRGLNSPLHF	TGTGCCAGCAGCTTAAGTAGGGGACTAAATTCACCCCTCCACTTT
TRBV7-8	NA	TRBJ2-4	NA	CASSLDGNTKNIQYF	TGTGCCAGCAGCTTAGATGGGAATACCAAAAACATTCAGTACTTC
TRBV4-1	NA	TRBJ2-3	NA	CASSARGRDSTDTQYF	TGCGCCAGCAGCGCAAGAGGCCGGGACTCCACAGATACGCAGTATTTT
TRBV6-5	TRBD2	TRBJ2-1	few	CASGGRETNEQFF	TGTGCGAGCGGGGGTAGGGAGACCAATGAGCAGTTCTTC
TRBV11-1	TRBD2	TRBJ2-1	NA	CASSSGLGLAGTSYNELFF	TGTGCCAGCAGCTCTGGACTCGGACTAGCGGGAACCTCCTACAATGAGCTGTTCTTC